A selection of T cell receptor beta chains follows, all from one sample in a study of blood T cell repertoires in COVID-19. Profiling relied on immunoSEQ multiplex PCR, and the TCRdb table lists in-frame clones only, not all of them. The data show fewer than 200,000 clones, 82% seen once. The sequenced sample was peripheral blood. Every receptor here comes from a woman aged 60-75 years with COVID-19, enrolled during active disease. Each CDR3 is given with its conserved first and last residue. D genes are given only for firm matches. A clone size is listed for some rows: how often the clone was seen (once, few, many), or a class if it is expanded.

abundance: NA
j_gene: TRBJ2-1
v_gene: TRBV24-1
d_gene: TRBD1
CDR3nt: TGTGCCACCAGTGATCCTGGACAGGGGGTCACCCTCCCCTACAATGAGCAGTTCTTC
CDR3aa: CATSDPGQGVTLPYNEQFF

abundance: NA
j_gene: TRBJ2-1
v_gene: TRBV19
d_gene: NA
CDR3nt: TGTGCCAGTCAGTTCACCCTCAGTTTGGATGAGCAGTTCTTC
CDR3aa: CASQFTLSLDEQFF

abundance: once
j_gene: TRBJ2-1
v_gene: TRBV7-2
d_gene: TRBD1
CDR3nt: TGTGCCAGCAGCTTAGTGGGACAGGGTACTCCGGCCTACAATGAGCAGTTCTTC
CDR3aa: CASSLVGQGTPAYNEQFF

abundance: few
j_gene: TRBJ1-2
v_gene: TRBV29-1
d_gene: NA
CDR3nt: TGCAGCGTTGACCCCCGGGACTATGGCTACACCTTC
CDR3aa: CSVDPRDYGYTF

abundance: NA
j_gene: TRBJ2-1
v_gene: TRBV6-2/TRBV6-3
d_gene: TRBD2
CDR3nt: TGTGCCAGCAGTTACTCGGTGACTAGCGGGAGAGGCTCCTACAATGAGCAGTTCTTC
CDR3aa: CASSYSVTSGRGSYNEQFF

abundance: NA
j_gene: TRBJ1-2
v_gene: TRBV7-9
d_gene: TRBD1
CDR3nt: TGTGCCAGCAGGTCTTCGGGACAGCGCCCCTATGGCTACACCTTC
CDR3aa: CASRSSGQRPYGYTF

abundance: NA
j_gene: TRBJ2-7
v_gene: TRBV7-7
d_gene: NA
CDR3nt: TGTGCTAGCAGCCCCGGGCCGGGATTCTACGAGCAGTACTTC
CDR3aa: CASSPGPGFYEQYF

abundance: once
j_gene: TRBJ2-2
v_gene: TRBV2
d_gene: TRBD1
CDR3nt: TGTGCCAGCAGTGAAGCCCGGACAGGGCTCACCGGGGAGCTGTTTTTT
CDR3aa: CASSEARTGLTGELFF

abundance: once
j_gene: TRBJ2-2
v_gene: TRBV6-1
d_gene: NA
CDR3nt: TGTGCCAGCAGTGAGCTACAGGGATTTAGAAAGAGGGAGCTGTTTTTT
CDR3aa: CASSELQGFRKRELFF

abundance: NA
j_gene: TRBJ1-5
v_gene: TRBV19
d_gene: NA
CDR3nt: TGTGCCAGTAGTATAACTGGGCCGTCTAATCAGCCCCAGCATTTT
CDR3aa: CASSITGPSNQPQHF

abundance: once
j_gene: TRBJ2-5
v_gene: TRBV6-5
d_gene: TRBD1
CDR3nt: TGTGCCAGCAGTTACGGGGGGACAGGGGGCATAGAGACCCAGTACTTC
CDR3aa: CASSYGGTGGIETQYF

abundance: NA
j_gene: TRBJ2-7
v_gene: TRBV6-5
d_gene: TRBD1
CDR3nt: TGTGCCAGCAGTTACGGGACAGGGGTCTACGAGCAGTACTTC
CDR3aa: CASSYGTGVYEQYF

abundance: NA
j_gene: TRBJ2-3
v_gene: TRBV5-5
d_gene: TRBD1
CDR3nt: TGTGCCAGCAGCCAGGGGACAGTTGAGACAGATACGCAGTATTTT
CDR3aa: CASSQGTVETDTQYF

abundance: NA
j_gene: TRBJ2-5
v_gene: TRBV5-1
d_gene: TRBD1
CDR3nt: TGCGCCAGCAGCCCCGGGACAGGGGAAGGGACCCAGTACTTC
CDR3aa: CASSPGTGEGTQYF

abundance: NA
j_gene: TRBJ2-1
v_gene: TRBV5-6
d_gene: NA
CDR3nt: TGTGCCAGCAGCTTGGGCGGGTTTAATGAGCAGTTCTTC
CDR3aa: CASSLGGFNEQFF

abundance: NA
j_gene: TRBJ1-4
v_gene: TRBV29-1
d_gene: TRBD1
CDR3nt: TGCAGCGTTGCCCAACCGGGACAGATAAAACTGTTTTTT
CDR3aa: CSVAQPGQIKLFF

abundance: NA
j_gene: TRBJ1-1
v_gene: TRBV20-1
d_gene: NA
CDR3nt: TGCAGTGCTAGTAGAGGGAACACTGAAGCTTTCTTT
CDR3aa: CSASRGNTEAFF

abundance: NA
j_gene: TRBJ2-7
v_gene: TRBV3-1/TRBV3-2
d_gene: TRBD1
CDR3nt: TGTGCCAGCAGCCATGGGACAGGGGGTTCCTACGAGCAGTACTTC
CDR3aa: CASSHGTGGSYEQYF

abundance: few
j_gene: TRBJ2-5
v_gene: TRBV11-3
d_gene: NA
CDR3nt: TGTGCCAGCAGCCGGACAGCATCTTCCGGGACCCAGTACTTC
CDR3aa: CASSRTASSGTQYF

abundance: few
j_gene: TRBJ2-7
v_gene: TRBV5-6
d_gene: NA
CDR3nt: TGTGCCAGCAGCGGCGGACTGGGCTACGAGCAGTACTTC
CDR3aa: CASSGGLGYEQYF

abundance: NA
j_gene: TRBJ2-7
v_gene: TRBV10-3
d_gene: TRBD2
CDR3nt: TGTGCCATCAGGGGGGGTCTAGCGGAGCCCAGCGAGCAGTACTTC
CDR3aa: CAIRGGLAEPSEQYF

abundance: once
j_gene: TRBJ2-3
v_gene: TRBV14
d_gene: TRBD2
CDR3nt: TGTGCCAGCAGCCAAGATTCGGGGGGAAATACAGATACGCAGTATTTT
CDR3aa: CASSQDSGGNTDTQYF

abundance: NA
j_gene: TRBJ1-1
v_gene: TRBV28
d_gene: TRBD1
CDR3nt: TGTGCCAGCAGTCTAGAACAGGGGGCAGCTTTCTTT
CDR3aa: CASSLEQGAAFF

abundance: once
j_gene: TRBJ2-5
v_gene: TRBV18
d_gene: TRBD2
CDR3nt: TGTGCCAGCTCACCTCCTTGGACTAGCGGGGGCGGAGAGACCCAGTACTTC
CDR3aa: CASSPPWTSGGGETQYF

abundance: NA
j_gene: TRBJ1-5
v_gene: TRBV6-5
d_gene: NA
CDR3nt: TGTGCCAGCAGATGGGAAGGAGGGAATCAGCCCCAGCATTTT
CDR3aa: CASRWEGGNQPQHF

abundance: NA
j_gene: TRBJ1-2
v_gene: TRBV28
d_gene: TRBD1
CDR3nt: TGTGCCAGCAGTTTAGCCGTGGGACAGATAAGTAGAGAAAGCGGCTACACCTTC
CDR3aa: CASSLAVGQISRESGYTF

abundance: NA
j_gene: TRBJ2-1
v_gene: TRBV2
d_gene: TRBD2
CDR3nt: TGTGCCAGCACTTTGGTACGGACTAGCGGGGCTAGCTCCTACAATGAGCAGTTCTTC
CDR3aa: CASTLVRTSGASSYNEQFF

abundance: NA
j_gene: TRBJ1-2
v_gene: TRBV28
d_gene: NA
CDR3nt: TGTGCCAGCGGCGCGGTGGGTGGCTACACCTTC
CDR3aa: CASGAVGGYTF

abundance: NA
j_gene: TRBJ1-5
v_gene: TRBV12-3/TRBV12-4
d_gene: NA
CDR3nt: TGTGCCAGCAGGAGGGAGCCCCAGCATTTT
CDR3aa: CASRREPQHF

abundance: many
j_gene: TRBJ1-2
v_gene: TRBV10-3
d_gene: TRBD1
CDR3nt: TGTGCCATCAGTGTCCAGGGGGGAAACTATGGCTACACCTTC
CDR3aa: CAISVQGGNYGYTF

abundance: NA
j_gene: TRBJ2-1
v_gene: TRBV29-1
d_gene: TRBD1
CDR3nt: TGCAGCGTTGGACAGGGGGAGTTCTCGGCTTACAATGAGCAGTTCTTC
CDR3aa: CSVGQGEFSAYNEQFF

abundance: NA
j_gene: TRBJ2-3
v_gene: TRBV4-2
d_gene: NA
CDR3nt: TGTGCCAGCAGCCAAGATTTGGGGGCGAACGGGGCGCATACGCAGTATTTT
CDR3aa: CASSQDLGANGAHTQYF

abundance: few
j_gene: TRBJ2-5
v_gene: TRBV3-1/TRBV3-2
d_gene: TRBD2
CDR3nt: TGTGCCAGCAGCCAAGGAAGCGGGGGGGCCTTGGAGACCCAGTACTTC
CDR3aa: CASSQGSGGALETQYF

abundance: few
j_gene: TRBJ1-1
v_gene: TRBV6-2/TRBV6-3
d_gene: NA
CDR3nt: TGTGCCAGCAGCCTACCCCAGGGTAACACTGAAGCTTTCTTT
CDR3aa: CASSLPQGNTEAFF

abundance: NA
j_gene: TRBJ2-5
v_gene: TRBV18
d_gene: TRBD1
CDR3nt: TGTGCCAGCTCACCCATCTACGGGACAGGGAAAGAGACCCAGTACTTC
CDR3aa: CASSPIYGTGKETQYF

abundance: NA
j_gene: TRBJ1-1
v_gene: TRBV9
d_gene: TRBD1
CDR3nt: TGTGCCAGCAGCCGACAGGGAGTGGACACTGAAGCTTTCTTT
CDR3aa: CASSRQGVDTEAFF

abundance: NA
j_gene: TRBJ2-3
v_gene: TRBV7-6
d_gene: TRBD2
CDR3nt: TGTGCCAGCAGCTTTAGGACTAGCGGATCCACAGATACGCAGTATTTT
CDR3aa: CASSFRTSGSTDTQYF

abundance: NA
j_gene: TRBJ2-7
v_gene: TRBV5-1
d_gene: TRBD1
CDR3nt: TGCGCCAGCAGCTTGGGGGACAGAGTTATCGGCGAGCAGTACTTC
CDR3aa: CASSLGDRVIGEQYF

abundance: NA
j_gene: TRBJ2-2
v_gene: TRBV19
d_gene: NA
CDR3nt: TGTGCCAGTAGTTTCCTAGGGGCCACCGGGGAGCTGTTTTTT
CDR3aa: CASSFLGATGELFF

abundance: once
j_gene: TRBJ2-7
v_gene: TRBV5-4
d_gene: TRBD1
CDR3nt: TGTGCCAGCAGCCGGGACAGGCCCTACGAGCAGTACTTC
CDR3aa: CASSRDRPYEQYF

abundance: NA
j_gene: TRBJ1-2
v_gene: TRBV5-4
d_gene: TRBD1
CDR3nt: TGTGCCAGCAGCAAAGGGGACAGGGATCTTGGCTACACCTTC
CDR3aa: CASSKGDRDLGYTF

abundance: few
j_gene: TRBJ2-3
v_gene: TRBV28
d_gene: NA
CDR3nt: TGTGCCAGCAGTCTAGGATCGGAGGGGACAGATACGCAGTATTTT
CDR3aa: CASSLGSEGTDTQYF

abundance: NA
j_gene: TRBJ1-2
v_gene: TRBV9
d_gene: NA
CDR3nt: TGTGCCAGCACCCCAGGAGGCAGAGATTACTATGGCTACACCTTC
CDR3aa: CASTPGGRDYYGYTF

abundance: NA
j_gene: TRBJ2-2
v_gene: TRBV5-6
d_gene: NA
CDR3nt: TGTGCCAGCAGCTTGTACGGCGGCTTAAACACCGGGGAGCTGTTTTTT
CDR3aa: CASSLYGGLNTGELFF

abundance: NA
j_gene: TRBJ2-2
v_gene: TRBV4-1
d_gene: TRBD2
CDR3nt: TGCGCCAGCCGAAAGCTAGCGGGAGGGCCCGGGGAGCTGTTTTTT
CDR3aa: CASRKLAGGPGELFF

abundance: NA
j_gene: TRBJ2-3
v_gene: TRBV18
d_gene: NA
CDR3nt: TGTGCCAGCTCACCAAAAGGGGGAAGCACAGATACGCAGTATTTT
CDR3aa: CASSPKGGSTDTQYF

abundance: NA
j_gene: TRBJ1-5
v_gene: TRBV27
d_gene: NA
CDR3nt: TGTGCCAGCAGTACGATCGGTAACAATCAGCCCCAGCATTTT
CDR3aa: CASSTIGNNQPQHF

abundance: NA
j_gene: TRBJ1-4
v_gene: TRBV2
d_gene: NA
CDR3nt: TGTGCCAGCAGGGACAGACCCAATGAAAAACTGTTTTTT
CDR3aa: CASRDRPNEKLFF

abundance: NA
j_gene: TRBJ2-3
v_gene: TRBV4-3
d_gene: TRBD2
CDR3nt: TGCGCCAGCAGCCAAGATAAGGCTAGCGGTAGCACAGATACGCAGTATTTT
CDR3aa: CASSQDKASGSTDTQYF

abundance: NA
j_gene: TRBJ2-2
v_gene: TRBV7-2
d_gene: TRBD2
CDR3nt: TGTGCCAGCAGCCCGCAGGGAGGGGCCGGGGAGCTGTTTTTT
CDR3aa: CASSPQGGAGELFF